The T cell receptor (beta chain) under discussion was sequenced for a study of early T cells in non-severe SARS-CoV-2 infection (dated by TCRdb to the early 2020s). Broadly, across the study: Because TCR sequencing was done on bulk RNA from unsorted whole blood, the alpha and beta chains could not be paired.

Turning to this clonotype: Its antigen is not yet known. The sample holds no much larger clone one base away, and base qualities are not on file.

Library preparation was by 5' RACE. TCRdb shows the sequencer as NextSeq 500. Unique molecular identifiers were attached to individual cDNA molecules in the TCR library protocol so that sequencing error and PCR bias could be corrected. Both TCR alpha and beta chains were sequenced, and tight co-correlation was observed between alpha and beta sequence abundances in each sample. As for how the authors treated the data: V gene, J gene and CDR3 annotation of TCR sequences was performed with Decombinator V4. Expanded TCRs were defined as changing significantly between any two time points under a Poisson model with p below 0.0001. TCR abundances were normalised to the total number of TCRs sequenced in each sample and reported as counts per million. TRAV1-2 paired with TRAJ12, TRAJ20 or TRAJ33 defined MAIT TCRs, while TRAV10 paired with TRAJ18 defined iNKT TCRs. VDJdb, accessed 1 November 2021, was searched for CMV, EBV and SARS-CoV-2 annotated TCRs, excluding TCRs annotated for multiple antigens. The public reads were run again by TCRdb, first through fastp at Q25 and then through MiXCR, and only productive beta chains were kept. All rows with the same CDR3 protein become a single entry with the most common DNA and genes. The V and J calls were determined by TCRdb, not by the authors. This sample is represented by over 80,000 distinct CDR3 sequences; 11% to 15% of them were singletons. Approximately 11% of the sample goes to the ten largest clones.

A case-control design nested within a healthcare worker cohort in London, UK, was used, with weekly nasopharyngeal swab PCR tests and blood sampling performed. Healthcare workers were enrolled in the week of the UK lockdown, from 23 to 31 March 2020, and were followed every week for up to roughly 15 weeks. Trimming removed 2 bases from V and 6 bases from J; the gene matches leave 6 bases unexplained. Spanning cysteine to phenylalanine, the CDR3 consists of 15 amino acids. Kept here is only the CDR3 DNA, which spans 45 bases and is read in frame from base 1. The germline V gene specifies ENHRY as CDR1 and SYGVKD as CDR2. Paper-wide results and their limitations: Matching against VDJdb was skewed toward anti-spike CD8 responses, likely underestimated virus-specific expansions, and missed private and CD4 specificities.

The sample was whole blood. This chain is built from TRBV10-3 and TRBJ2-1; 8 of the junction bases match TRBD2. This clonotype originated in an adult who was a healthcare worker with PCR-confirmed SARS-CoV-2 infection or an uninfected control (not recorded which). The sequenced DNA: TGTGCCATCAGTGAGCCTCCGGGACTAGGCAATGAGCAGTTCTTC. This sequence encodes CAISEPPGLGNEQFF.